The clone carrying this TCR beta chain has only a few counts. In the original processing: Reference gene primer amplification gave nucleated cell count estimates. The table came from immunoSEQ multiplex PCR; TCRdb's copy has only in-frame clones and leaves some out. The DNA was the basis for D and trimming; V, J and clone size are from that table. This sample has roughly 260,000 clones, with approximately 91% found just once. This CDR3 has 14 amino acids. Losses at the gene ends were 5 bases for V and 3 bases for J; bases not matched to a gene: 3. The germline V gene encodes CDR1 SGHTA and CDR2 FQGNSA. This entry belongs to a study of blood T cell repertoires in COVID-19. For the study at large: Material from acute and convalescent COVID-19 was sourced from the United States, Italy and Spain.

The chain carries TRBV7-2 and TRBJ2-2, with TRBD1 matching 7 bases. This receptor was taken from a person aged 18 to 29 with COVID-19, enrolled during active disease. Sequencing used peripheral blood. Written as DNA, the CDR3 is TGTGCCAGCAGCACGGGACAGTACACCGGGGAGCTGTTTTTT. Its translation: CASSTGQYTGELFF.